This T cell receptor (beta chain) is from a study of PD-1 blockade in classical Hodgkin lymphoma. The wider study: Intravenous infusions of nivolumab 3 mg/kg reached patients every 2 weeks.

The trim removed 5 bases at V and 9 bases at J, leaving 11 bases unmatched. This CDR3 comprises 15 residues. CDR1 is SGHTS and CDR2 is YDEGEE in the germline V gene. The repertoire was sequenced with immunoSEQ multiplex PCR; TCRdb's copy has only in-frame clones and lacks some. Of about 12,000 clones listed, around 85% are singletons. All patients relapsed after autologous stem cell transplantation, and brentuximab vedotin exposure varied. Investigators isolated CD4+ T cells from thawed PBMCs through magnetic negative selection. Here the sequenced sample was CD4+ T cells from blood, taken at baseline. The origin of this receptor is a human donor with classical Hodgkin lymphoma. V is TRBV5-8 and J is TRBJ1-6; TRBD1 matches 7 bases. The CDR3 reads CASRLPGTGVSPLHF. Written as DNA, the CDR3 is TGTGCCAGCAGGTTACCGGGAACAGGGGTTTCACCCCTCCACTTT. Drawing the rest from reference TRBV5-8 and TRBJ1-6, the complete variable domain is EAGVTQSPTHLIKTRGQQATLRCSPISGHTSVYWYQQALGLGLQFLLWYDEGEERNRGNFPPRFSGRQFPNYSSELNVNALELEDSALYLCASRLPGTGVSPLHFGNGTRLTVT.